A selection of T cell receptor beta chains follows, all from one sample in a study of naive and memory T cell subsets. Using its own MiXCR run on the UMI-ligation and nested PCR reads, TCRdb lists one record per CDR3 protein. The table records about 140,000 distinct CDR3 sequences, approximately 20% of them present only once. Specimen: naive CD8+ T cells from blood. Receptors were obtained from a human donor in good health. Each CDR3 is given with its conserved first and last residue. D genes are given only for firm matches.

v_call,d_call,cdr3_aa
TRBV4-3,.,CASSQDPRQPQHF
TRBV20-1,.,CSAMRQYEQFF
TRBV6-5,TRBD2,CASNDVRDYKETQYF
TRBV29-1,.,CSVGVWGGNTGGLFF
TRBV28,TRBD2,CASSGRGINYEQYF
TRBV6-5,TRBD1,CASSYDRATDTQYF
TRBV18,.,CASSPDREGQETQYF
TRBV12-3/TRBV12-4,.,CASRLIMNTEAFF
TRBV28,.,CASSLAGYNEQFF
TRBV6-5,.,CASTGLDTQYF